Shown below are 27 T cell receptor beta chains from a single sample sequenced in a study of blood T cell repertoires in COVID-19. Here immunoSEQ multiplex PCR was the method, and the copy in TCRdb shows in-frame clones only, minus some. The sample carries 310,000 or so clones, nearly 90% recorded once. Sequenced input: PBMCs or T cells enriched from blood (not recorded which). The receptors here all came from a woman aged 18-29 years with acute COVID-19.

The chain's CDR3 is CASSQVTGLEQYF. The CDR3 bases are TGTGCCAGCAGCCAAGTAACAGGACTAGAGCAGTACTTC. The chain recombines TRBV3-1 (or the pseudogene TRBV3-2) with TRBJ2-7, with D maybe TRBD2 (6 bases). The CDR3 has 13 amino acids. Deletions cut 1 base from V and 7 bases from J, with 11 bases between. Germline loops: CDR1 LGHDT, CDR2 YNNKEL (reference sequence).

The chain carries TRBV7-2 and TRBJ2-1; D call uncertain. The V end lost 1 base, the J end lost 8 bases, and 18 bases lay between the germline ends. The germline V gene has CDR1 SGHTA and CDR2 FQGNSA. This CDR3 has 16 amino acids. Here the CDR3 DNA reads TGTGCCAGCAGCTTAGGCGGCTATCGGTACATCGATGAGCAGTTCTTC. Protein sequence: CASSLGGYRYIDEQFF.

There are a few counts of this clone. The CDR3 region has the DNA TGTGCCAGCAGTACAAGTACCTATAATTCACCCCTCCACTTT. Its translation: CASSTSTYNSPLHF. V gene TRBV6-5 combines with J gene TRBJ1-6, with D unclear. Trimming cost V 5 bases and J 2 bases, with 7 bases left between them. The CDR3 loop spans 14 amino acids. The V gene's germline CDR1 is MNHEY and CDR2 SVGAGI.

On this clone itself: Other DNA sequences of this sample code for an identical CDR3. The V gene is TRBV10-1, the J gene TRBJ2-7; D not resolved. The CDR3 covers 14 residues. The ends were cut back, 0 bases at V and 2 bases at J, with 8 bases in the middle. The V gene's germline CDR1 is WNHNN and CDR2 SYGVQD (reference sequence). CDR3 sequence: CASSESGGTYEQYF. The CDR3 bases are TGCGCCAGCAGTGAGTCCGGCGGCACCTACGAGCAGTACTTC.

The V gene is TRBV18, the J gene TRBJ2-7; D might be TRBD2 (6 bases). Germline CDR1 reads KGHSH; CDR2 reads LQKENI. Deletions cut 11 bases from V and 3 bases from J, with 14 bases between. This CDR3 is built from 12 residues. The CDR3: CAGGEVSYEQYF. The CDR3 coding sequence is TGTGCCGGAGGGGAGGTGAGCTACGAGCAGTACTTC.

This chain joins TRBV5-1 and TRBJ1-4, with TRBD1 matching over 9 bases. The CDR3 covers 15 residues. The V and J ends lost 4 bases and 6 bases, in that order; junction bases with no gene match: 7. Germline V gives CDR1 SGHRS, CDR2 YFSETQ. The CDR3 loop reads CASSRQQGAHEKLFF. The CDR3 DNA is TGCGCCAGCAGCCGCCAACAGGGGGCGCATGAAAAACTGTTTTTT.

The rearrangement links TRBV6-2 or TRBV6-3 to TRBJ2-1; 13 bases map to TRBD2. Germline CDR1 MNHEY, CDR2 SVGEGT. After removal of 2 bases from V and 1 base from J, the junction contained 8 bases not matched to a gene. The CDR3 has 19 residues. The CDR3 spells CASSYTSGRAPISYNEQFF. The CDR3 region has the DNA TGTGCCAGCAGTTACACTAGCGGGAGGGCCCCCATATCCTACAATGAGCAGTTCTTC.

The V gene is TRBV18, the J gene TRBJ1-2; TRBD1 matches 7 bases. Germline loops: CDR1 KGHSH, CDR2 LQKENI. The CDR3 length is 14 residues. After removal of 2 bases from V and 7 bases from J, the junction contained 7 bases not matched to a gene. CDR3 residues: CASSPGTVAAGYTF. The CDR3 DNA reads TGTGCCAGCTCACCAGGGACAGTTGCTGCTGGCTACACCTTC.

This chain uses TRBV28 with TRBJ2-1; D perhaps matches TRBD2 (5 bases). Germline V gene sequence: CDR1 MDHEN, CDR2 SYDVKM. The V gene lost 2 bases and the J gene lost 9 bases, with 20 bases spanning the gap. The CDR3 is 16 amino acids. The CDR3 coding sequence is TGTGCCAGCAGTTTAAGGCCGATTAAGGGAGCAGGTGAGCAGTTCTTC. This encodes CASSLRPIKGAGEQFF.

The chain recombines TRBV5-6 with TRBJ2-7; 7 bases are a match to TRBD2. The CDR3 is 15 amino acids. V trimming: 5 bases; J trimming: 3 bases; junction bases outside the gene matches: 11. The germline gives CDR1 SGHDT, CDR2 YYEEEE. The CDR3 spells CASSYLGGESYEQYF. In nucleotides, the CDR3 is TGTGCCAGCAGTTACCTGGGAGGGGAGAGCTACGAGCAGTACTTC.

The genes are TRBV5-4 and TRBJ2-7, with D possibly matching TRBD1 (6 bases). V lost 9 bases and J lost 0, with 22 bases in between. The CDR3 runs 16 residues. Germline lookup yields CDR1 SGHNT and CDR2 YYREEE (reference sequence). This CDR3 reads CATSPRRGRGSYEQYF. The CDR3 DNA reads TGTGCCACCTCCCCCCGCAGGGGTAGGGGCTCCTACGAGCAGTACTTC.

The chain uses TRBV5-1 and TRBJ2-5, with 16 bases identical to TRBD2. The V and J ends lost 4 bases and 4 bases, in that order; junction bases with no gene match: 4. The CDR3 loop spans 16 amino acids. Germline loops: CDR1 SGHRS, CDR2 YFSETQ. The CDR3 nucleotides are TGCGCCAGCAGCCCGGGACTAGCGGGGGGGAGAGAGACCCAGTACTTC. This codes for CASSPGLAGGRETQYF.

The rearrangement uses TRBV14 and TRBJ1-2; D might be TRBD1 (5 bases). The V end lost 0 bases, the J end lost 3 bases, and 11 bases lay between the germline ends. The CDR3 consists of 15 residues. CDR1 and CDR2 from the germline V gene are SGHDN and FVKESK. CDR3 sequence reads: CASSQDKTAHYGYTF. The CDR3 DNA sequence: TGTGCCAGCAGCCAAGATAAGACAGCGCACTATGGCTACACCTTC. The full variable domain, rest sourced from reference TRBV14 and TRBJ1-2, is EAGVTQFPSHSVIEKGQTVTLRCDPISGHDNLYWYRRVMGKEIKFLLHFVKESKQDESGMPNNRFLAERTGGTYSTLKVQPAELEDSGVYFCASSQDKTAHYGYTFGSGTRLTVV.

The rearrangement joins TRBV5-1 to TRBJ1-4, with 7 nucleotides matching TRBD1. Germline loops: CDR1 SGHRS, CDR2 YFSETQ. Germline trimming cut 0 bases from V and 5 bases from J; bases unmatched to any gene: 7. This CDR3 spans 16 amino acids. CDR3 region: CASSLAFAGGNEKLFF. The CDR3 DNA reads TGCGCCAGCAGCTTGGCCTTCGCAGGGGGGAATGAAAAACTGTTTTTT.

This clone was seen a handful of times. This chain links TRBV19 with TRBJ2-7, with D possibly TRBD1 on 6 matching bases. The CDR3 is 14 amino acids. Germline-derived CDR1 and CDR2 are LNHDA and SQIVND (reference sequence). V lost 5 bases, J lost 5 bases, and 16 bases lay in between. The CDR3 loop is CASSPDRDRNEQYF. The CDR3 DNA follows: TGTGCCAGTAGTCCGGACAGAGATCGCAACGAGCAGTACTTC.

The CDR3 DNA follows: TGTGCCAGTAGCTCCGGGACAGGGACCTACGAGCAGTACTTC. It translates to CASSSGTGTYEQYF. This chain joins TRBV19 and TRBJ2-7; 9 bases are shared with TRBD1. The V segment lost 6 bases and the J segment 2 bases; nucleotides outside the gene matches: 5. Germline V gene sequence: CDR1 LNHDA, CDR2 SQIVND (reference sequence). The CDR3 runs to 14 residues.

The chain uses TRBV7-2 and TRBJ2-7; D perhaps matches TRBD2 (5 bases). The CDR3 length is 15 residues. CDR1 is SGHTA and CDR2 is FQGNSA in the germline V gene. Deletions cut 5 bases from V and 3 bases from J, with 17 bases between. The CDR3 DNA follows: TGTGCCAGCAGCCCCTCGGGAACCGGGCGCTACGAGCAGTACTTC. This sequence encodes CASSPSGTGRYEQYF.

This chain links TRBV5-5 with TRBJ1-5; D is possibly TRBD1 (5 bases). Germline CDR1 is SGHKS and CDR2 is YYEKEE (reference sequence). The CDR3 contains 15 residues. Trimming pared 4 bases from V and 2 bases from J, leaving 13 bases between. The CDR3 loop reads CASSPWGDRNQPQHF. Written as DNA, the CDR3 is TGTGCCAGCAGCCCCTGGGGGGATCGCAATCAGCCCCAGCATTTT.

This clone appeared once. V and J are TRBV4-1 and TRBJ1-5; no firm D call. The CDR3 covers 16 residues. CDR1 and CDR2 from the germline V gene are MGHRA and YSYEKL. Trimming removed 1 base at V and 7 bases at J, with 17 bases between. CDR3 protein: CASSQGSGLEGQPQHF. CDR3 in DNA: TGCGCCAGCAGCCAAGGATCGGGCCTCGAGGGACAGCCCCAGCATTTT.

The chain is built from TRBV15 and TRBJ2-7; D may be TRBD1 (5 bases). This CDR3 is 14 amino acids long. Germline CDR1 is LNHNV and CDR2 is YYDKDF (reference sequence). Between the trimmed V and J ends, which lost 3 bases and 1 base, there was a span of 10 bases. CDR3 nucleotide sequence: TGTGCCACCAGCAGGGGTACAGGTTCCTACGAGCAGTACTTC. This encodes CATSRGTGSYEQYF.

The chain uses TRBV28 and TRBJ1-5; 10 nucleotides align to TRBD1. Losses at the gene ends were 3 bases for V and 4 bases for J; bases not matched to a gene: 6. The CDR3 is made up of 16 amino acids. CDR1 and CDR2 from the germline V gene are MDHEN and SYDVKM. For the CDR3, the DNA is TGTGCCAGCAGTTTCCGGGGACAGGGGCCAAATCAGCCCCAGCATTTT. Translation: CASSFRGQGPNQPQHF.

DNA of the CDR3: TGTGCCAGCAGCCAAAGACTAGTTGAGGGCGGCTACGAGCAGTACTTC. It specifies CASSQRLVEGGYEQYF. The V gene is TRBV14, the J gene TRBJ2-7; TRBD2 is a possible D gene (6 bases). The CDR3 extends over 16 amino acids. CDR1 and CDR2 from the germline V gene are SGHDN and FVKESK. V lost 2 bases, J lost 3 bases, and 17 bases lay in between.

The chain employs TRBV19 and TRBJ1-1; 12 positions match TRBD1. V dropped 4 bases and J dropped 5; count of bases not matched to a gene: 5. Germline CDR1 is LNHDA and CDR2 is SQIVND (reference sequence). This CDR3 spans 15 amino acids. Here the CDR3 reads CASSRDRGPRTEAFF. As DNA, the CDR3 is TGTGCCAGTAGTAGGGACAGGGGGCCGCGGACTGAAGCTTTCTTT.

The J gene is TRBJ1-5, the V gene TRBV24-1, with D perhaps matching TRBD1 (5 bases). Germline lookup yields CDR1 KGHDR and CDR2 SFDVKD. V was pared by 1 base and J by 0 bases, with 9 bases between. This CDR3 has 16 amino acids. The CDR3 sequence is CATSDLQAYSNQPQHF. The CDR3 coding sequence is TGTGCCACCAGTGATTTACAGGCATATAGCAATCAGCCCCAGCATTTT.

The V gene is TRBV7-6, the J gene TRBJ1-3; D not certain. CDR3 length equals 16 residues. The germline CDR1 and CDR2 sequences are SGHVS and FNYEAQ. V was clipped by 1 base and J by 2 bases, with 12 bases between them. CDR3 residues: CASSLEVGNPGNTIYF. The CDR3 DNA follows: TGTGCCAGCAGCTTAGAGGTGGGCAACCCTGGAAACACCATATATTTT.

The gene calls are TRBV7-9 and TRBJ2-2, with D tentatively TRBD1 (5 bases). The CDR3 is 15 amino acids. Trimming removed 6 bases from V and 7 bases from J, with 18 bases in between. The V gene's germline CDR1 is SEHNR and CDR2 FQNEAQ (reference sequence). The CDR3 DNA sequence: TGTGCCAGCAGGAACACAACCAGACAGTACGGGGAGCTGTTTTTT. Translation gives CASRNTTRQYGELFF.

This CDR3 reads CASSYSARNQPQHF. The CDR3 DNA sequence: TGTGCCAGCAGTTACTCCGCGCGGAATCAGCCCCAGCATTTT. The V gene is TRBV6-2 or TRBV6-3, the J gene TRBJ1-5; D uncertain. The CDR3 totals 14 residues. Germline CDR1 MNHEY, CDR2 SVGEGT. Trimming removed 0 bases at V and 4 bases at J, with 7 bases between.